The 9 T cell receptor beta chains below come from one sample, sequenced in a study of shared clonotypes between healthy human individuals. Using immunoSEQ multiplex PCR, the repertoire was profiled, and TCRdb retains in-frame clones only, with some absent. The sample has 2 million to 3 million clones, 80% to 95% seen once. The sequencing input was naive CD4+ T cells from PBMCs. Subset denoted: CD45RA+ positively selected. The source is a man aged 18 to 30 in good health. Some clones in this sample may be carry-over from other donors' samples.

The rearrangement links TRBV7-2 to TRBJ2-3; a weak D match, TRBD2 (6 bases). Germline V gives CDR1 SGHTA, CDR2 FQGNSA. The CDR3 spans 14 residues. V was cut by 5 bases and J by 2 bases, with 11 bases left in between. This chain's CDR3 is CASSPGTATDTQYF. CDR3 coding DNA: TGTGCCAGCAGCCCGGGGACTGCCACAGATACGCAGTATTTT. Full variable domain (outside the CDR3, taken from reference TRBV7-2 and TRBJ2-3): GAGVSQSPSNKVTEKGKDVELRCDPISGHTALYWYRQSLGQGLEFLIYFQGNSAPDKSGLPSDRFSAERTGGSVSTLTIQRTQQEDSAVYLCASSPGTATDTQYFGPGTRLTVL.

The genes are TRBV7-6 and TRBJ1-1, with D tentatively TRBD1 (5 bases). The CDR3 is 15 residues long. From germline, CDR1 is SGHVS and CDR2 FNYEAQ. Trimming stripped 1 base from V and 1 base from J, with 10 bases between. The CDR3 spells CASSLVGGSNTEAFF. As DNA, the CDR3 is TGTGCCAGCAGCTTAGTTGGGGGGTCGAACACTGAAGCTTTCTTT.

The gene calls are TRBV9 and TRBJ2-1, with 11 nucleotides matching TRBD2. V lost 3 bases, J lost 1 base, and 9 bases stayed unmatched. CDR1 and CDR2 (germline): SGDLS, YYNGEE. The CDR3 totals 18 residues. CDR3 protein: CASSARVTSGISYNEQFF. As DNA, the CDR3 is TGTGCCAGCAGCGCCAGGGTGACTAGCGGGATATCCTACAATGAGCAGTTCTTC.

As concerns this clone: The same CDR3 also results from other DNA sequences found in this sample. The genes are TRBV4-3 and TRBJ2-7; TRBD2 matches at 10 bases. The germline V gene encodes CDR1 LGHNA and CDR2 YSLEER. With V trimmed by 4 bases and J by 4 bases, 7 bases remained unmatched. The CDR3 is 15 residues long. The CDR3: CASSPLLAGAYEQYF. The CDR3 nucleotides read TGCGCCAGCAGCCCCCTGCTAGCGGGAGCTTACGAGCAGTACTTC.

This chain links TRBV5-1 with TRBJ1-1, with D unclear. Trimming cost V 3 bases and J 1 base, with 13 bases left between them. The V gene's germline CDR1 is SGHRS and CDR2 YFSETQ. The CDR3 runs to 15 residues. Here the CDR3 reads CASSSDLTGNTEAFF. The CDR3 DNA sequence: TGCGCCAGCAGCTCCGATCTGACTGGGAACACTGAAGCTTTCTTT.

This chain connects TRBV7-6 to TRBJ1-5; D remains unclear. Looked up from germline, CDR1 is SGHVS and CDR2 is FNYEAQ. V was trimmed by 6 bases and J by 5 bases, leaving 11 bases between them. This CDR3 region has 13 residues. CDR3 residues: CASSVKLDQPQHF. For the CDR3, the DNA is TGTGCCAGCAGTGTTAAGCTTGATCAGCCCCAGCATTTT.

The gene calls are TRBV9 and TRBJ2-5; 7 bases fit TRBD2. The CDR3 consists of 13 residues. Unmatched junction bases numbered 3, after V lost 0 bases and J lost 7 bases. Germline V lookup: CDR1 SGDLS, CDR2 YYNGEE. CDR3 DNA: TGTGCCAGCAGCGTAGAGGCTAGCGGGACCCAGTACTTC. Protein sequence: CASSVEASGTQYF.

Of note for this clone: The same CDR3 is also encoded by other DNA sequences in this sample. The J gene is TRBJ2-3, the V gene TRBV5-1; tentative D call: TRBD2 (6 bases). CDR1 and CDR2 from the germline V gene are SGHRS and YFSETQ. The V end lost 2 bases, the J end lost 0 bases, and 10 bases lay between the germline ends. CDR3 length: 15 amino acids. The CDR3 DNA sequence: TGCGCCAGCAGCTTATCAAGCGGGAGCACAGATACGCAGTATTTT. It codes for CASSLSSGSTDTQYF.

About this clone itself: Other DNA sequences from this sample encode an identical CDR3 as well. V and J are TRBV19 and TRBJ1-2; 7 nucleotides line up with TRBD1. There are 13 residues in the CDR3. V was clipped by 1 base and J by 4 bases; unmatched bases: 0. The V gene's germline CDR1 is LNHDA and CDR2 SQIVND (reference sequence). In nucleotides, the CDR3 is TGTGCCAGTAGTATAGGGACAGGCTATGGCTACACCTTC. Encoded protein: CASSIGTGYGYTF.